This TCR beta chain comes out of a study of T cells after yellow fever vaccination. On this clonotype itself: What it binds is unknown.

Study results and limitations: In post-booster samples, most primary-vaccination clones reappeared (about 95% CD4, about 90% CD8).

CDR3 length: 13 amino acids. V dropped 5 bases and J dropped 3 bases, with 10 bases sitting between them. Germline V gene lookup returns CDR1 SGHTA and CDR2 FQGTGA. TCR cDNA, made by 5'RACE template switching, carried an added universal primer site and UMIs. TCRdb fed the 5' RACE reads into MiXCR, producing one record per CDR3 protein. Of some 670,000 distinct CDR3 sequences detected, around 12% appear once; the ten largest clones hold 15%. The sample consisted of PBMCs, taken on the day of the yellow fever booster vaccination. This sequence was found in a man aged 30 to 39 who received the YFV17D yellow fever vaccine. This chain uses TRBV7-3 with TRBJ1-1; the D is unclear. The DNA for the CDR3 is TGTGCCAGCAGCCCACGGACGTACACTGAAGCTTTCTTT. Translating it yields CASSPRTYTEAFF.